Presented here are 12 T cell receptor beta chains from one specimen sequenced in a study of Graves' ophthalmopathy and Graves' hyperthyroidism. RNA transcripts provided the template for amplifying TCR beta CDR3 regions. Investigators did first-round RT-PCR with HTBI primers, then second-round multiplex PCR. TCRdb reprocessed the multiplex PCR reads via MiXCR and lists one record per CDR3 protein. The sample lists around 1,000,000 distinct CDR3 sequences, less than 45% occurring once. The sample taken for sequencing was peripheral blood or thyroid tissue (not recorded which). Receptors were obtained from an adult man with Graves' hyperthyroidism.

The genes are TRBV29-1 and TRBJ2-7; D is tentatively TRBD1 or TRBD2 (6 bases each). This CDR3 spans 13 amino acids. Trimming pared 2 bases from V and 7 bases from J, leaving 15 bases between. The germline V gene encodes CDR1 SQVTM and CDR2 ANQGSEA. The CDR3 region is CSVEIVGGLEQYF. In DNA form, the CDR3 reads TGCAGCGTTGAAATTGTAGGGGGACTGGAGCAGTACTTC.

This clonotype came up many times. The chain has TRBV5-6 and TRBJ1-2; D perhaps matches TRBD1 (5 bases). The CDR3 is 14 amino acids. Germline V lookup: CDR1 SGHDT, CDR2 YYEEEE. V lost 5 bases and J 2 bases, leaving 13 bases between the germline ends. The CDR3 is CASSSGAGNYGYTF. DNA of the CDR3: TGTGCCAGCAGTTCCGGCGCAGGGAACTATGGCTACACCTTC.

Notes on this clonotype: A much larger clone sits a single nucleotide away, making a read error possible. The CDR3 sequence is CSVREKAGPTRQPQHF. DNA of the CDR3: TGCAGCGTTCGGGAAAAAGCGGGCCCTACGAGGCAGCCCCAGCATTTT. The J gene is TRBJ1-5, the V gene TRBV29-1; D uncertain. The CDR3 contains 16 residues. V lost 5 bases and J 7 bases, leaving 24 bases between the germline ends. In germline, CDR1 is SQVTM, CDR2 ANQGSEA.

This clonotype appeared a few times. The rearrangement joins TRBV28 to TRBJ1-2; TRBD1 might be the D (5 bases). CDR1 MDHEN and CDR2 SYDVKM come from the germline V gene. The CDR3 length is 14 residues. V lost 7 bases to trimming and J lost 0 bases, with 12 bases between them. For the CDR3, the DNA is TGTGCCAGCAAATTTGGGGGAGCTAACTATGGCTACACCTTC. Its translation: CASKFGGANYGYTF.

The genes are TRBV6-5 and TRBJ1-2, with TRBD1 as a possible D gene (6 bases). Trimming pared 1 base from V and 6 bases from J, leaving 21 bases between. Per germline, CDR1 MNHEY and CDR2 SVGAGI. CDR3 size: 17 residues. The CDR3 sequence is CASSYFAGAAPGHGYTF. CDR3 coding DNA: TGTGCCAGCAGTTACTTCGCGGGGGCCGCCCCGGGCCATGGCTACACCTTC.

This clonotype has a handful of counts. This chain connects TRBV11-2 to TRBJ2-7; D might be TRBD1 (5 bases). The CDR3 is made up of 15 amino acids. V lost 3 bases to trimming and J lost 2 bases, with 14 bases between them. In germline, CDR1 is SGHAT, CDR2 FQNNGV. CDR3 region: CASSFGATATYEQYF. CDR3 nucleotides: TGTGCCAGCAGCTTCGGAGCGACAGCCACCTACGAGCAGTACTTC.

The table lists this clonotype with many counts. The chain has TRBV9 and TRBJ2-7; TRBD2 is a possible D gene (6 bases). Trimming removed 1 base at V and 6 bases at J, with 14 bases between. The CDR3 loop spans 14 amino acids. The V gene's germline CDR1 is SGDLS and CDR2 YYNGEE. This CDR3 reads CASSVYSAGGEQYF. CDR3 DNA: TGTGCCAGCAGCGTATACAGTGCCGGGGGCGAGCAGTACTTC.

The count of this clonotype is one. The rearrangement joins TRBV6-2 or TRBV6-3 to TRBJ2-2, with 7 bases identical to TRBD1. The CDR3 sequence is 17 residues long. V dropped 6 bases and J dropped 5; count of bases not matched to a gene: 15. In germline, CDR1 is MNHEY, CDR2 SVGEGT. The CDR3 is CASRAYFDRENTGELFF. The CDR3, as DNA: TGTGCCAGCAGAGCCTACTTCGACAGGGAAAATACCGGGGAGCTGTTTTTT.

The rearrangement uses TRBV7-2 and TRBJ2-7; D is perhaps TRBD2 (6 bases). The CDR3 is 18 residues long. Trimming pared 3 bases from V and 2 bases from J, leaving 23 bases between. Germline CDR1 is SGHTA and CDR2 is FQGNSA. The CDR3 DNA reads TGTGCCAGCAGCTTTTGGCCTAGCGAACACTTTTATACCTACGAGCAGTACTTC. Translation: CASSFWPSEHFYTYEQYF.

The chain combines TRBV10-2 with TRBJ1-5; D is possibly TRBD1 (5 bases). The CDR3 consists of 14 residues. The V end was cut by 8 bases, the J end by 3 bases, with 14 bases between. Germline V lookup: CDR1 WSHSY, CDR2 SAAADI. CDR3 sequence reads: CASVRDAYNQPQHF. CDR3 in DNA: TGCGCCAGCGTGAGGGACGCATACAATCAGCCCCAGCATTTT.

Concerning this clonotype itself: A read error may account for a junction end that differs from germline. The chain uses TRBV19 and TRBJ2-2; 8 positions agree with TRBD1. The CDR3 runs to 14 residues. Germline lookup yields CDR1 LNHDA and CDR2 SQIVND (reference sequence). The DNA for the CDR3 is TGTGCCAGTAGTTCCAGGGGGCGGTACAATGAGCAGTTTTTT. It encodes CASSSRGRYNEQFF. Full variable domain (rest looked up from reference TRBV19 and TRBJ2-2): DGGITQSPKYLFRKEGQNVTLSCEQNLNHDAMYWYRQDPGQGLRLIYYSQIVNDFQKGDIAEGYSVSREKKESFPLTVTSAQKNPTAFYLCASSSRGRYNEQFFGEGSRLTVL.

The V gene is TRBV10-2, the J gene TRBJ2-5; D unresolved. Germline-derived CDR1 and CDR2 are WSHSY and SAAADI. This CDR3 is built from 14 residues. The germline V and J ends were trimmed by 3 bases and 9 bases, with 17 bases remaining between them. CDR3 nucleotides: TGCGCCAGCAGTGACGGCTTTAGCAATCAGCCCCAGTACTTC. Amino acid sequence: CASSDGFSNQPQYF.